This section outlines one TCR beta chain sequence together with its context. As yet, its antigen is unknown. Looked up from germline, CDR1 is SNHLY and CDR2 is FYNNEI. The CDR3 is made up of 17 amino acids. Unmatched junction bases numbered 6, after V lost 1 base and J lost 1 base. PCR employed 60 Vbeta and 13 Jbeta primers. Using immunoSEQ multiplex PCR, the repertoire was profiled, and TCRdb retains in-frame clones only, with some absent. The data contain approximately 220,000 clones, 60% to 80% of them singletons. The sample belongs to a study of cytomegalovirus exposure and HLA in healthy donors. Overall study findings and caveats: Reportedly, diagnosis of cytomegalovirus status by the classifier showed high specificity and sensitivity.

The sequence derives from a male donor in good health and CMV-seronegative. The chain uses TRBV2 and TRBJ1-2, with TRBD1 matching over 10 bases. The sequenced sample was PBMCs. This chain's CDR3 is CASSEDEDRGFNYGYTF. Written as DNA, the CDR3 is TGTGCCAGCAGTGAAGACGAGGACAGGGGGTTTAACTATGGCTACACCTTC.